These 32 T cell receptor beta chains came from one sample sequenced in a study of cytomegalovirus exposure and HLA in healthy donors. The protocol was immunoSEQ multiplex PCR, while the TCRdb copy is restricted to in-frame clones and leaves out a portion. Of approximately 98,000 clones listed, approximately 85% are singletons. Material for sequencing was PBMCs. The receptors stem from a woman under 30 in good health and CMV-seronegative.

CDR3 nucleotide sequence: TGTGCCAGCAGTGAGGGGGGGGAAGTCGATACGCAGTATTTT. Amino acids: CASSEGGEVDTQYF. J is TRBJ2-3 and V is TRBV25-1, with 7 bases identical to TRBD2. Germline assignment: CDR1 MGHDK and CDR2 SYGVNS. Trimming removed 3 bases from V and 6 bases from J; junction bases left unmatched: 6. CDR3 length equals 14 residues.

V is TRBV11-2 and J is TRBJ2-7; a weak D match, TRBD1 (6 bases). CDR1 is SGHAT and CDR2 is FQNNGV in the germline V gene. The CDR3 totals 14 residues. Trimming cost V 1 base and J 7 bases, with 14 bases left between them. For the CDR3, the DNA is TGTGCCAGCAGCTTAGGGGGGCTCCAAAGGGAGCAGTACTTC. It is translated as CASSLGGLQREQYF.

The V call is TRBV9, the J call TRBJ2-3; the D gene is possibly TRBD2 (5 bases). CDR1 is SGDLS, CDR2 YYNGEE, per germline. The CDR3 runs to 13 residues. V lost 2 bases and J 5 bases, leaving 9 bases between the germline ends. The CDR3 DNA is TGTGCCAGCAGCGTGCAGAGCGGAGATACGCAGTATTTT. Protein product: CASSVQSGDTQYF. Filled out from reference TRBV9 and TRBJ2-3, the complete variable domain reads DSGVTQTPKHLITATGQRVTLRCSPRSGDLSVYWYQQSLDQGLQFLIQYYNGEERAKGNILERFSAQQFPDLHSELNLSSLELGDSALYFCASSVQSGDTQYFGPGTRLTVL.

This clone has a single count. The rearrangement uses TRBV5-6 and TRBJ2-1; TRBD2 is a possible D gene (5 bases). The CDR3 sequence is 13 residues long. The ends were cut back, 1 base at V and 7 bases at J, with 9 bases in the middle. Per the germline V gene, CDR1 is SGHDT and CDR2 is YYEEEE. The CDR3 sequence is CASSLRGNNEQFF. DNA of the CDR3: TGTGCCAGCAGCTTGCGAGGGAATAATGAGCAGTTCTTC.

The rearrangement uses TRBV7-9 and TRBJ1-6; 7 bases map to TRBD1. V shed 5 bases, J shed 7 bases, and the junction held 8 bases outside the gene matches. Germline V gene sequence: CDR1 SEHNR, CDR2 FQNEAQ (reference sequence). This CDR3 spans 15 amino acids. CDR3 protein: CASSAGTALNSPLHF. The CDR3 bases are TGTGCCAGCAGCGCCGGGACAGCATTAAATTCACCCCTCCACTTT. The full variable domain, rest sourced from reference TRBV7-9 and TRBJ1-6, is DTGVSQNPRHKITKRGQNVTFRCDPISEHNRLYWYRQTLGQGPEFLTYFQNEAQLEKSRLLSDRFSAERPKGSFSTLEIQRTEQGDSAMYLCASSAGTALNSPLHFGNGTRLTVT.

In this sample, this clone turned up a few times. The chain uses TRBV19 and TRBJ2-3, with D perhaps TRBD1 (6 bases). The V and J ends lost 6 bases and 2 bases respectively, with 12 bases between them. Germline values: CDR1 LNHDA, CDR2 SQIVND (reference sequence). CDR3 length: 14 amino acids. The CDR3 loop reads CASRGRGNTDTQYF. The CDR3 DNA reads TGTGCCAGTAGGGGCAGGGGAAACACAGATACGCAGTATTTT.

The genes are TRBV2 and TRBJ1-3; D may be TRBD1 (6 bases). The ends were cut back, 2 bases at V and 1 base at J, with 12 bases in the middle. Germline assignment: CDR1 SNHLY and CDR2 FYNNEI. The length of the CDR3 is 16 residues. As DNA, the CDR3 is TGTGCCAGCAGTGAAAAGGGACACCTATCTGGAAACACCATATATTTT. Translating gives CASSEKGHLSGNTIYF.

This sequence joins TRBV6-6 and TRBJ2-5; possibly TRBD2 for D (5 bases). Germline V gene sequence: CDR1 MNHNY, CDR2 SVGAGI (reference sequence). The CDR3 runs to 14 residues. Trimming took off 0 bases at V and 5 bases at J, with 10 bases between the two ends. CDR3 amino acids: CASSYSRDGETQYF. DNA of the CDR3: TGTGCCAGCAGTTACTCCCGGGATGGGGAGACCCAGTACTTC.

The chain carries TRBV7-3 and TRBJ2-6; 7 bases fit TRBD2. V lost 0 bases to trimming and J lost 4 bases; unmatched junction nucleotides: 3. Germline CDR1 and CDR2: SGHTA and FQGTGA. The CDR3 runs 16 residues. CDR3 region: CASSLTSGTGANVLTF. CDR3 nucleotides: TGTGCCAGCAGCTTAACGAGCGGGACCGGGGCCAACGTCCTGACTTTC.

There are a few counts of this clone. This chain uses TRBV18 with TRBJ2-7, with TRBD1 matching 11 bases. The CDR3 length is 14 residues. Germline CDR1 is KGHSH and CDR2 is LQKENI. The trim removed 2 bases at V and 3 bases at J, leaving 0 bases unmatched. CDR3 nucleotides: TGTGCCAGCTCACCAGGGACAGGGGGCTACGAGCAGTACTTC. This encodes CASSPGTGGYEQYF.

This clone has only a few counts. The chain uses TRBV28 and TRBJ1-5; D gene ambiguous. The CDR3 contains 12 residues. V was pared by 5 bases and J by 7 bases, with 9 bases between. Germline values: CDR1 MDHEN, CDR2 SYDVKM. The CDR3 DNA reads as TGTGCCAGCAGTCCCTACGGGCAGCCCCAGCATTTT. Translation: CASSPYGQPQHF.

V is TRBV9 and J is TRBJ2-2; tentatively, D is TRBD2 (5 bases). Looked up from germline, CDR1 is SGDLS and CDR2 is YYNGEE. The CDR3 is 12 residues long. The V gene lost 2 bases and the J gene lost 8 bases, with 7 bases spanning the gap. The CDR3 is CASSVREGELFF. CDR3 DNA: TGTGCCAGCAGCGTCCGGGAAGGGGAGCTGTTTTTT.

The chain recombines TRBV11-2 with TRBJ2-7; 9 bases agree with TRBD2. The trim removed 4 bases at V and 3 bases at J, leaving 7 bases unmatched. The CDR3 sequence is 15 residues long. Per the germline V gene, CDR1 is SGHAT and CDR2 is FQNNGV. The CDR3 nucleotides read TGTGCCAGCAGCTCACTTTTAGCGGGGGTCTACGAGCAGTACTTC. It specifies CASSSLLAGVYEQYF.

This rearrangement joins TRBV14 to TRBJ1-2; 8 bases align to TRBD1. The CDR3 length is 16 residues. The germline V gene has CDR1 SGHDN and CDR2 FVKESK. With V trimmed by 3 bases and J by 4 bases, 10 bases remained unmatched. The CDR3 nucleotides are TGTGCCAGCAGCCAGCCCGGACAGGGAGGATTCTATGGCTACACCTTC. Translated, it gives CASSQPGQGGFYGYTF.

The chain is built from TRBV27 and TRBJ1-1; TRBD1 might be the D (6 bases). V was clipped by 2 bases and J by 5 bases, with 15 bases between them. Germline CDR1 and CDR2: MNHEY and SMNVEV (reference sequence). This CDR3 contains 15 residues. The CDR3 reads CASSLNRVGETEAFF. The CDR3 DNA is TGTGCCAGCAGTTTAAACAGGGTCGGGGAAACTGAAGCTTTCTTT.

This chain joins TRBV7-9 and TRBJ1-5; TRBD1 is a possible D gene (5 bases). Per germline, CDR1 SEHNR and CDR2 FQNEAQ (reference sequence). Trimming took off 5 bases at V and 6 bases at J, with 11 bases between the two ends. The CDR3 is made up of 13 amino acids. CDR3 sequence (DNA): TGTGCCAGCAGCCAAACTCAGGGTCAGCCCCAGCATTTT. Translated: CASSQTQGQPQHF. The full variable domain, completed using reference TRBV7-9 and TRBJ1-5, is DTGVSQNPRHKITKRGQNVTFRCDPISEHNRLYWYRQTLGQGPEFLTYFQNEAQLEKSRLLSDRFSAERPKGSFSTLEIQRTEQGDSAMYLCASSQTQGQPQHFGDGTRLSIL.

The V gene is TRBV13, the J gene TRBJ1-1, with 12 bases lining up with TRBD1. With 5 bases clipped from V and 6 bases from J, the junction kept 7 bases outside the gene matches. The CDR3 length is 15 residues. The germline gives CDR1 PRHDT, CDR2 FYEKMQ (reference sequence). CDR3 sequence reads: CASSAGQGAGSEAFF. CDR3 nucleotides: TGTGCCAGCAGCGCGGGACAGGGGGCAGGCTCTGAAGCTTTCTTT.

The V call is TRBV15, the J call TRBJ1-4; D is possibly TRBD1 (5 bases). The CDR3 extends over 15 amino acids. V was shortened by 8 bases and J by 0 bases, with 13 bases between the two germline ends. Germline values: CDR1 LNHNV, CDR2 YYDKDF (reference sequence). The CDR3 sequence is CATEDGGSTNEKLFF. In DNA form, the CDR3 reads TGTGCCACCGAGGACGGGGGTTCAACTAATGAAAAACTGTTTTTT.

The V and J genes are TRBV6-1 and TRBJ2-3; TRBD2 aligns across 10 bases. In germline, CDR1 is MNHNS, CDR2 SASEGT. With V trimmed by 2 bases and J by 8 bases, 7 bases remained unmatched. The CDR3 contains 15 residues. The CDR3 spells CASSEQAGGLGTQYF. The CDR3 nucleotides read TGTGCCAGCAGTGAACAAGCGGGGGGGCTGGGTACGCAGTATTTT.

The CDR3 sequence is CASSSLAGGTSYNEQFF. CDR3 sequence (DNA): TGTGCCAGCAGCTCATTAGCGGGGGGCACCTCCTACAATGAGCAGTTCTTC. The V and J genes are TRBV13 and TRBJ2-1; TRBD2 aligns across 10 bases. Germline V CDR1 and CDR2: PRHDT, FYEKMQ (reference sequence). This CDR3 comprises 17 residues. V shed 4 bases and J 0 bases; nucleotides not matched to a gene: 6.

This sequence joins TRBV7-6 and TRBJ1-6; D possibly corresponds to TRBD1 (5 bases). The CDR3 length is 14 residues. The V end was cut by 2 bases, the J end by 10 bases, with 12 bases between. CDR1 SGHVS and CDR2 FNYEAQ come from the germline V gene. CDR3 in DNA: TGTGCCAGCAGCTTACAGCAGGGCAGATCACCCCTCCACTTT. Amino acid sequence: CASSLQQGRSPLHF.

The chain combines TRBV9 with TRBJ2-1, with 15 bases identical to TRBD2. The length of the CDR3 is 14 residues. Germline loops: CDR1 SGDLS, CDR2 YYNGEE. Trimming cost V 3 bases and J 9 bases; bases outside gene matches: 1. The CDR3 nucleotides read TGTGCCAGCAGCGAGGGACTAGCGGGGGGTGAGCAGTTCTTC. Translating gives CASSEGLAGGEQFF.

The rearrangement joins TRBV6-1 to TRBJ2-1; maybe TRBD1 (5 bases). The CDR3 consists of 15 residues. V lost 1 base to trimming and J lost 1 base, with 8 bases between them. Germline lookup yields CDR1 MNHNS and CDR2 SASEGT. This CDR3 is CASSEEGWSYNEQFF. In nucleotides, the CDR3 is TGTGCCAGCAGTGAAGAGGGGTGGTCCTACAATGAGCAGTTCTTC.

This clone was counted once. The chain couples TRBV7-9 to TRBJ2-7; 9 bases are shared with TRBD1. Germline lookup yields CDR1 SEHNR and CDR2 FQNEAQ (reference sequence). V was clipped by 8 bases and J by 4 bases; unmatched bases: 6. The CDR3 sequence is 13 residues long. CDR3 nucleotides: TGTGCCAGCTCTGGACAGGGGTTATACGAGCAGTACTTC. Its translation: CASSGQGLYEQYF.

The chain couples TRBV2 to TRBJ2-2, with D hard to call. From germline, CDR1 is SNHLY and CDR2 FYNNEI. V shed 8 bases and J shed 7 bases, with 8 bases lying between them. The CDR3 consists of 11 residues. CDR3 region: CASEAHGELFF. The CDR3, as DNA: TGTGCCAGCGAGGCTCACGGGGAGCTGTTTTTT. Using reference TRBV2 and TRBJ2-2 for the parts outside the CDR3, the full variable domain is EPEVTQTPSHQVTQMGQEVILRCVPISNHLYFYWYRQILGQKVEFLVSFYNNEISEKSEIFDDQFSVERPDGSNFTLKIRSTKLEDSAMYFCASEAHGELFFGEGSRLTVL.

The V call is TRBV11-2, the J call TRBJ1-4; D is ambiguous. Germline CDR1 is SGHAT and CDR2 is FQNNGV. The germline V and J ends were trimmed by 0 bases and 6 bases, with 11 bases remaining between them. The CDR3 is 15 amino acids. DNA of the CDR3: TGTGCCAGCAGCTTAGAACCATTAGCTTATGAAAAACTGTTTTTT. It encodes CASSLEPLAYEKLFF.

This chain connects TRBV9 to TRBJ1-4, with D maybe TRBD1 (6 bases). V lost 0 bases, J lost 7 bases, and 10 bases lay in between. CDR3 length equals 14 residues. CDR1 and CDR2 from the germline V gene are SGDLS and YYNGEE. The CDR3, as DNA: TGTGCCAGCAGCGTAGGGGACATGAGTGAAAAACTGTTTTTT. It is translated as CASSVGDMSEKLFF.

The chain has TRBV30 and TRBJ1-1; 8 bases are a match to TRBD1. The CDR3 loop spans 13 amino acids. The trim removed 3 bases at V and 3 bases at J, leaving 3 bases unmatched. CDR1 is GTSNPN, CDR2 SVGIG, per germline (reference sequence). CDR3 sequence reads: CAWRLQGDTEAFF. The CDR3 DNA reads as TGTGCCTGGAGGTTACAGGGGGACACTGAAGCTTTCTTT.

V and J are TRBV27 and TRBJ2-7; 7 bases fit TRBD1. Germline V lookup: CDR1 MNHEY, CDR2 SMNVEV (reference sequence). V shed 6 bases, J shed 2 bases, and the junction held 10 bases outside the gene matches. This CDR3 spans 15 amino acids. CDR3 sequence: CASSNRTGPTYEQYF. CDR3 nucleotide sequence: TGTGCCAGCAGCAATCGGACAGGCCCAACCTACGAGCAGTACTTC.

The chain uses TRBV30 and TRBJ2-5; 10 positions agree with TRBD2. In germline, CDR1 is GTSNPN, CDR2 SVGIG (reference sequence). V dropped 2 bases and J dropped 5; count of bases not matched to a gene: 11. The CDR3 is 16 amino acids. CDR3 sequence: CAWSRSQRGGRETQYF. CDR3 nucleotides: TGTGCCTGGAGTAGGTCTCAGCGGGGGGGCCGCGAGACCCAGTACTTC.

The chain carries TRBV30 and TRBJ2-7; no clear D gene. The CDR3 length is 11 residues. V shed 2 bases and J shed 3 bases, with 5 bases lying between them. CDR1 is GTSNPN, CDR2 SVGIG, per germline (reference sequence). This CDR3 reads CAWSPIYEQYF. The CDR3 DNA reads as TGTGCCTGGAGTCCTATCTACGAGCAGTACTTC.

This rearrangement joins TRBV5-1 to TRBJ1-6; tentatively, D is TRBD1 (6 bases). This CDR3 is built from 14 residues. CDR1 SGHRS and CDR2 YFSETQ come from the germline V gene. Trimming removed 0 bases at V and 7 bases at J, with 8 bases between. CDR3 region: CASSLEQGNSPLHF. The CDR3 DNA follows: TGCGCCAGCAGCTTGGAACAGGGAAATTCACCCCTCCACTTT.